The entry below gives a single T cell receptor (beta chain) sequence along with its context. The data derive from a study of blood T cell repertoires in COVID-19. Study context: Donors in the United States, Italy and Spain gave samples during acute or convalescent COVID-19. PBMCs, B-cell-depleted T cells, or T cells were the source of the cDNA or gDNA that made up the material.

Per the study methods: Estimates of nucleated cell counts were drawn from the amplification of reference gene primers. Produced via immunoSEQ multiplex PCR; TCRdb's table is partial and in-frame only. The V and J calls and the clone size are those of that table, but D and trimming were determined from the DNA. The sample has 150,000 to 200,000 clones; about 85% are singletons. V was trimmed by 8 bases and J by 2 bases, leaving 19 bases between them. Germline V CDR1 and CDR2: LNHNV, YYDKDF (reference sequence). The CDR3 is 16 amino acids. The chain joins TRBV15 to TRBJ1-5; the D gene is possibly TRBD1 (6 bases). The specimen was peripheral blood. The receptor was isolated from a woman aged 80 or older with acute or convalescent COVID-19. The CDR3 protein is CATSTGGGGGNQPQHF. The CDR3 coding sequence is TGTGCCACCTCAACCGGGGGGGGCGGGGGCAATCAGCCCCAGCATTTT.